This TCR beta chain stems from a study of T cell changes during pregnancy in multiple sclerosis. Data came from immunoSEQ multiplex PCR; TCRdb stores just in-frame clones and leaves some out. This sample carries roughly 100,000 clones, less than 95% of them seen once, and the ten largest clones take 1.5% to 2%. This clonotype originated in a female donor with multiple sclerosis, enrolled in a pregnancy study. The material sequenced was peripheral blood, taken after pregnancy.

Written as DNA, the CDR3 is TGTGCCAGCAGTCCGCTGTGGGGGGGGTGGCAGCCCCAGCATTTT. Translating gives CASSPLWGGWQPQHF. The J gene is TRBJ1-5, the V gene TRBV28, with a possible D match to TRBD1 (5 bases). V was shortened by 5 bases and J by 7 bases, with 18 bases between the two germline ends. The CDR3 consists of 15 residues. CDR1 and CDR2 from the germline V gene are MDHEN and SYDVKM.